This TCR beta chain is from a study of beta chain features in type 1 diabetes. Study findings and constraints: All four CD4+ subsets from Type 1 diabetes patients carried moderately but significantly shorter TCRB CDR3s.

In its sample, this clone was seen a few times. Its antigen is unidentified. Every bit of the isolated RNA underwent reverse transcription, so sequencing read expressed TCRB transcripts. Libraries were prepared by immunoSEQ multiplex PCR; TCRdb keeps only in-frame clonotypes and omits some of them. There are 640,000 or so clones in the sample; about an eighth occur only once, and 0.022% lies in the top ten. The ends were cut back, 4 bases at V and 7 bases at J, with 13 bases in the middle. The length of the CDR3 is 12 residues. CDR1 SQVTM and CDR2 ANQGSEA come from the germline V gene. The TCR was taken from a young man with type 1 diabetes. Source material: naive CD4+ T cells from blood. This sequence joins TRBV29-1 and TRBJ2-5; the D is unclear. CDR3 region: CSVVTPQRTQYF. CDR3 in DNA: TGCAGCGTTGTTACCCCCCAGAGGACCCAGTACTTC.